What follows describes a single T cell receptor (beta chain). This record comes from a study of PD-1 blockade in classical Hodgkin lymphoma. Some clones are missing from TCRdb's copy, which holds only in-frame ones; the method was immunoSEQ multiplex PCR. The sample comprises under 45,000 clones, roughly three quarters of which are singletons, and 20% to 25% rests with the top ten. This CDR3 spans 12 amino acids. Looked up from germline, CDR1 is SGHVS and CDR2 is FQNEAQ. V lost 2 bases and J lost 9, with 8 bases in between. Every patient relapsed after autologous stem cell transplantation, and brentuximab vedotin exposure varied.

The sequencing used peripheral blood mononuclear cells (PBMCs), collected at baseline. The TCR originated in a human donor with classical Hodgkin lymphoma. This chain connects TRBV7-8 to TRBJ1-5; D call uncertain. The CDR3 region is CASSLKGRPQHF. The CDR3 bases are TGTGCCAGCAGCTTAAAAGGGAGGCCCCAGCATTTT. Variable domain in full (rest from reference TRBV7-8 and TRBJ1-5): GAGVSQSPRYKVAKRGQDVALRCDPISGHVSLFWYQQALGQGPEFLTYFQNEAQLDKSGLPSDRFFAERPEGSVSTLKIQRTQQEDSAVYLCASSLKGRPQHFGDGTRLSIL.